The 17 T cell receptor beta chains in this list originate from one sample, sequenced in a study of CD8 T cells in Susac syndrome. About 0.45 to 1 ug RNA was reverse transcribed with random hexamers. Each CDR3 protein gets one entry after TCRdb re-called the immunoSEQ multiplex PCR reads with MiXCR. The table records roughly 330,000 distinct CDR3 sequences, around 92% of them present only once. What was sequenced was CD4+ T cells from PBMCs. The receptors were gathered from a human donor with multiple sclerosis.

J is TRBJ1-2 and V is TRBV7-2, with D possibly matching TRBD1 (5 bases). This CDR3 spans 16 amino acids. The V end was cut by 5 bases, the J end by 4 bases, with 20 bases between. Germline V CDR1 and CDR2: SGHTA, FQGNSA. CDR3 bases: TGTGCCAGCAGCCCCCCCCCGGGGACCCTGGGCTATGGCTACACCTTC. Translating gives CASSPPPGTLGYGYTF.

CDR3 bases: TGTGCCAGCAGCCCTCAGGCCTACAATGAGCAGTTCTTC. The encoded protein is CASSPQAYNEQFF. The chain joins TRBV14 to TRBJ2-1; D gene uncertain. The V gene's germline CDR1 is SGHDN and CDR2 FVKESK. V was clipped by 4 bases and J by 2 bases, with 6 bases between them. The CDR3 loop spans 13 amino acids.

This sequence joins TRBV2 and TRBJ1-3; 8 bases align to TRBD1. CDR3 length equals 14 residues. CDR1 is SNHLY and CDR2 is FYNNEI in the germline V gene. The ends lost 6 bases at V and 0 bases at J; junction bases unmatched: 1. CDR3 amino acids: CASRGQASGNTIYF. The CDR3, as DNA: TGTGCCAGCAGGGGACAGGCCTCTGGAAACACCATATATTTT.

The V and J genes are TRBV9 and TRBJ2-3, with 14 positions matching TRBD2. The V segment lost 2 bases and the J segment 5 bases; nucleotides outside the gene matches: 1. CDR1 is SGDLS and CDR2 is YYNGEE in the germline V gene. The CDR3 sequence is 15 residues long. CDR3 residues: CASSVGLAGGDTQYF. The CDR3 DNA reads as TGTGCCAGCAGCGTTGGACTAGCGGGAGGAGATACGCAGTATTTT.

V is TRBV6-4 and J is TRBJ1-2, with TRBD1 matching 10 bases. Germline V gene sequence: CDR1 MRHNA, CDR2 SNTAGT. The CDR3 covers 14 residues. V gave up 6 bases and J gave up 4 bases; unmatched junction bases: 5. The CDR3, as DNA: TGTGCCAGCAGGAGGGACAGGGGTAGCTATGGCTACACCTTC. Amino acid sequence: CASRRDRGSYGYTF.

The V call is TRBV29-1, the J call TRBJ1-1; no reliable D call. The V and J ends lost 2 bases and 7 bases respectively, with 14 bases between them. CDR1 and CDR2 (germline): SQVTM, ANQGSEA. The CDR3 totals 13 residues. DNA of the CDR3: TGCAGCGTTGAAAGACACCCAGGTAGTGAAGCTTTCTTT. Its translation: CSVERHPGSEAFF.

This clonotype is a singleton in its sample. The J gene is TRBJ2-1, the V gene TRBV9; D remains ambiguous. Germline CDR1 is SGDLS and CDR2 is YYNGEE. CDR3 length: 13 residues. Trimming left V 3 bases short and J 10 bases short, with 14 bases between. CDR3 DNA sequence: TGTGCCAGCAGCGCCCAGGAACTCATGGAGCAGTTCTTC. Its protein product is CASSAQELMEQFF.

The gene calls are TRBV12-3 or TRBV12-4 and TRBJ2-3; D uncertain. This CDR3 contains 11 residues. The V end was cut by 8 bases, the J end by 2 bases, with 5 bases between. The DNA for the CDR3 is TGTGCCAGCCGACTCACAGATACGCAGTATTTT. Its protein is CASRLTDTQYF.

V gene TRBV30 combines with J gene TRBJ1-5; D uncertain. Germline loops: CDR1 GTSNPN, CDR2 SVGIG (reference sequence). CDR3 size: 15 residues. V gave up 2 bases and J gave up 0 bases, with 11 bases separating them. The CDR3 loop is CAWSTRYTSNQPQHF. As DNA, the CDR3 is TGTGCCTGGAGTACCCGTTATACTAGCAATCAGCCCCAGCATTTT.

The genes are TRBV7-9 and TRBJ1-5, with D unclear. Trimming removed 4 bases at V and 15 bases at J, with 13 bases between. CDR3 length: 11 residues. Germline loops: CDR1 SEHNR, CDR2 FQNEAQ (reference sequence). Here the CDR3 reads CASSSSQVVHF. CDR3 nucleotide sequence: TGTGCCAGCAGCTCCTCCCAGGTAGTGCATTTT.

V is TRBV20-1 and J is TRBJ1-1; unclear D gene. Germline V CDR1 and CDR2: DFQATT, SNEGSKA (reference sequence). V lost 7 bases to trimming and J lost 1 base, with 10 bases between them. CDR3 size: 12 residues. CDR3 region: CSVTTGNTEAFF. As DNA, the CDR3 is TGCAGTGTTACGACGGGGAACACTGAAGCTTTCTTT.

The genes are TRBV4-3 and TRBJ2-2; D is tentatively TRBD1 or TRBD2 (5 bases each). The CDR3 sequence is 16 residues long. Germline lookup yields CDR1 LGHNA and CDR2 YSLEER. Trimming pared 1 base from V and 4 bases from J, leaving 13 bases between. The CDR3: CASSQAVGGSTGELFF. CDR3 nucleotides: TGCGCCAGCAGCCAAGCAGTTGGGGGATCCACCGGGGAGCTGTTTTTT.

V and J are TRBV20-1 and TRBJ2-5; a weak D match, TRBD2 (6 bases). The V gene lost 1 base and the J gene lost 1 base, with 13 bases spanning the gap. The length of the CDR3 is 15 residues. The germline V gene encodes CDR1 DFQATT and CDR2 SNEGSKA (reference sequence). The CDR3 nucleotides are TGCAGTGCTAGAGTGCCCGGGGGACCCCAAGAGACCCAGTACTTC. Translated, it gives CSARVPGGPQETQYF.

V is TRBV15 and J is TRBJ2-7; D may be TRBD1 (5 bases). Trimming stripped 1 base from V and 2 bases from J, with 12 bases between. This CDR3 is built from 15 residues. The V gene's germline CDR1 is LNHNV and CDR2 YYDKDF (reference sequence). The CDR3 loop reads CATSRALQGTYEQYF. CDR3 nucleotides: TGTGCCACCAGCAGAGCCCTCCAGGGAACCTACGAGCAGTACTTC.

This rearrangement joins TRBV12-3 or TRBV12-4 to TRBJ1-2, with D perhaps matching TRBD1 (5 bases). Trimming stripped 0 bases from V and 4 bases from J, with 9 bases between. The CDR3 contains 14 residues. CDR3 sequence (DNA): TGTGCCAGCAGTTTAGCGGGACCTCTCTATGGCTACACCTTC. Translating gives CASSLAGPLYGYTF.

This chain uses TRBV10-3 with TRBJ1-2; D unclear. Trimming shortened V by 8 bases and J by 0 bases, and 10 bases separated the two germline ends. CDR1 is ENHRY and CDR2 is SYGVKD in the germline V gene. This CDR3 is 13 amino acids long. The CDR3 protein is CAIGLAANYGYTF. CDR3 in DNA: TGTGCCATCGGACTCGCAGCTAACTATGGCTACACCTTC.

This chain joins TRBV7-9 and TRBJ2-1; D is unclear. This CDR3 contains 14 residues. Germline loops: CDR1 SEHNR, CDR2 FQNEAQ (reference sequence). V was shortened by 1 base and J by 5 bases, with 9 bases between the two germline ends. The CDR3 protein is CASSLVPTNNEQFF. The CDR3 region has the DNA TGTGCCAGCAGCTTAGTTCCCACGAACAATGAGCAGTTCTTC.